These 4 T cell receptor beta chains were sequenced from one sample in a study of a mutant IDH1 vaccine in newly diagnosed glioma. No antigen has been identified for these receptors. Time point defined: week 23, last vaccination. Doses comprised 300 ug of mutant IDH1 20-mer peptide each, plus topical imiquimod. Clones were read by immunoSEQ multiplex PCR, and TCRdb kept only the in-frame ones, dropping some. The table has about 55,000 clones, under 90% seen once. The sequencing here drew on PBMCs, taken from a glioma patient whose treatment included an IDH1 peptide vaccine. The receptors derive from a man aged 40-49 years with glioma.

This clone has more than one count but fewer than ten. The V gene is TRBV2, the J gene TRBJ1-5; D possibly corresponds to TRBD1 (5 bases). Germline V gene sequence: CDR1 SNHLY, CDR2 FYNNEI. This CDR3 contains 14 residues. V lost 8 bases, J lost 6 bases, and 17 bases lay in between. In DNA, the CDR3 is TGTGCCAGCGGAAGAGGACAAACAGGTCAGCCCCAGCATTTT. Amino acids: CASGRGQTGQPQHF.

This clone has just one count. The J gene is TRBJ2-3, the V gene TRBV11-2; tentative D call: TRBD2 (5 bases). The CDR3 is made up of 15 amino acids. Trimming pared 0 bases from V and 2 bases from J, leaving 9 bases between. CDR1 is SGHAT and CDR2 is FQNNGV in the germline V gene. CDR3 loop: CASSLDGGSTDTQYF. For the CDR3, the DNA is TGTGCCAGCAGCTTAGACGGCGGGTCCACAGATACGCAGTATTTT.

The J gene is TRBJ2-1, the V gene TRBV10-2, with D possibly being TRBD2 (7 bases). Trimming removed 2 bases from V and 4 bases from J, with 27 bases in between. Germline values: CDR1 WSHSY, CDR2 SAAADI. The CDR3 length is 20 residues. CDR3 protein: CASSERGGGSGGSRYNEQFF. In DNA form, the CDR3 reads TGCGCCAGCAGTGAGAGGGGAGGGGGTTCCGGGGGCTCCCGGTACAATGAGCAGTTCTTC.

A single count supports this clone. V is TRBV19 and J is TRBJ2-2; D possibly corresponds to TRBD1 (5 bases). CDR3 length: 17 amino acids. CDR1 and CDR2 from the germline V gene are LNHDA and SQIVND (reference sequence). The V gene lost 4 bases and the J gene lost 4 bases, with 19 bases spanning the gap. The CDR3 reads CASSTTQGRVVTGELFF. The CDR3 DNA follows: TGTGCCAGTAGTACAACCCAGGGAAGGGTGGTCACCGGGGAGCTGTTTTTT.